The T cell receptor beta chain under discussion was sequenced for a study of shared clonotypes between healthy human individuals. In the original analysis: There were no quality scores in the junction-only immunoSEQ sequences, so filtering differed. Produced via immunoSEQ multiplex PCR; TCRdb's table is partial and in-frame only. V and J calls and clone size are copied from that table; D and trimming were computed from the DNA. Among about 1.5 million clones listed, under 99% were seen once. Investigators divided CD4+ cells into CD45RA+ naive and CD45RA-negative memory subsets. The V gene's germline CDR1 is SGHDT and CDR2 YYEEEE. The CDR3 has 15 residues. V lost 4 bases, J lost 1 base, and 8 bases stayed unmatched. Whole-study findings and limits: Clonotype sharing across several donors was observed for around 5% of naive CD4 clonotypes. Generally, naive subsets (rather than memory subsets) showed larger estimated richness.

Comments on this clone: Its antigen is unknown.

This clonotype was sampled from a man aged 25 to 40 in good health. The V gene is TRBV5-6, the J gene TRBJ2-7; 7 bases match TRBD2. Sequences were obtained from naive CD4+ T cells sorted from blood. The subset here: CD45RA+ positively selected. CDR3 sequence (DNA): TGTGCCAGCAGCCTCAGCGGGAAGACGTCCTACGAGCAGTACTTC. Translated, it gives CASSLSGKTSYEQYF.